This note documents a single T cell receptor (beta chain) sequence. Germline CDR1 KGHSH, CDR2 LQKENI. Trimming took 4 bases from V and 5 from J; bases not matched to a gene: 14. CDR3 size: 17 residues. The source of the sample is a study of shared clonotypes between healthy human individuals. Assay used: immunoSEQ multiplex PCR; TCRdb lists only in-frame clones, some missing. The data contain roughly 810,000 clones, roughly 96% of them seen just once; the ten biggest clones take up 0.2% to 0.25%. CD45RO-negative CD8 cells positively selected for CCR7 made up the naive population, which excluded terminally differentiated effector memory CD45RA+ cells.

Source material: naive CD8+ T cells sorted from blood. The TCR originated in a young man in good health. The rearrangement joins TRBV18 to TRBJ2-1, with 7 bases fitting TRBD2. In DNA, the CDR3 is TGTGCCAGCTCACAATTTGTAGGTAGCGGGCCTCACAATGAGCAGTTCTTC. Translated: CASSQFVGSGPHNEQFF.